A selection of T cell receptor beta chains follows, all from one sample in a study of T cell responses to AZD1222 COVID-19 vaccine. Sequenced by immunoSEQ multiplex PCR; TCRdb stores in-frame clones only, minus some. Of 160,000 or so clones in the sample, under 95% were seen once. Sample: peripheral blood, taken 28 days after the second AZD1222 dose. Receptor source: an adult who received the AZD1222 COVID-19 vaccine. Both conserved end residues are part of each CDR3. A D gene is named only where the DNA matches it firmly. Not all rows give a size; the values are once, few, many and, for expanded clones, a class.

J gene	V gene	D gene	clone size	CDR3 DNA	CDR3 protein
TRBJ2-1	TRBV28	.	.	TGTGCCAGCAGTTTTAGCCCCGACGATGAGCAGTTCTTC	CASSFSPDDEQFF
TRBJ1-1	TRBV5-4	.	.	TGTGCCAGCAGCTTACCTAATGTGGGGCACACTGAAGCTTTCTTT	CASSLPNVGHTEAFF
TRBJ1-1	TRBV29-1	.	.	TGCAGCGTTACCGGGGGGCTGAACACTGAAGCTTTCTTT	CSVTGGLNTEAFF
TRBJ2-7	TRBV13	TRBD2	.	TGTGCCAGCACCAAAACCTTAGCGGGAGTAGGAGAGCAGTACTTC	CASTKTLAGVGEQYF
TRBJ2-1	TRBV4-3	TRBD2	.	TGCGCCAGCAGCCAAAGAACGGGACTAGCGGGAATCCATGAGCAGTTCTTC	CASSQRTGLAGIHEQFF
TRBJ2-1	TRBV11-2	.	.	TGTGCCAGCAGCTTAGGAGGGATAAAGTTAGGTGAGCAGTTCTTC	CASSLGGIKLGEQFF
TRBJ2-5	TRBV7-9	.	.	TGTGCCAGCAGCTTGGCCGGGACGGTCCAAGAGACCCAGTACTTC	CASSLAGTVQETQYF
TRBJ1-2	TRBV12-5	TRBD1	.	TGTGCTAGTGGTTTTGAGACAGGGGGAGGCTACACCTTC	CASGFETGGGYTF
TRBJ2-1	TRBV7-2	.	.	TGTGCCAGCAGCCTCCGGGTCCTGCTCAATGAGCAGTTCTTC	CASSLRVLLNEQFF
TRBJ1-4	TRBV27	TRBD1	.	TGTGCCAGCAGTTCCTGGACAGGGGGCGACGAAAAACTGTTTTTT	CASSSWTGGDEKLFF
TRBJ2-2	TRBV3-1/TRBV3-2	TRBD1	.	TGTGCCAGCGGAGTGACAGGGGCGAACACCGGGGAGCTGTTTTTT	CASGVTGANTGELFF
TRBJ2-1	TRBV7-6	.	.	TGTGCCAGCAGCTTAGAGGCTAGATCTGGCGAGCAGTTCTTC	CASSLEARSGEQFF
TRBJ2-5	TRBV5-1	TRBD1	.	TGCGCCAGCAGCGCAAGGACAGGGAGGGAGACCCAGTACTTC	CASSARTGRETQYF
TRBJ1-4	TRBV14	.	.	TGTGCCAGCAGCCAATTTAATGAAAAACTGTTTTTT	CASSQFNEKLFF
TRBJ2-7	TRBV30	.	few	TGTGCCTGGACTCAAAGATACGAGCAGTACTTC	CAWTQRYEQYF
TRBJ2-1	TRBV9	.	.	TGTGCCAGCAGCGTAAGTAGTGGCTCCTACAATGAGCAGTTCTTC	CASSVSSGSYNEQFF
TRBJ2-7	TRBV6-5	.	.	TGTGCCAGCAGCAGGGCGTCCCGTTACGAGCAGTACTTC	CASSRASRYEQYF
TRBJ2-7	TRBV28	.	.	TGTGCCAGCAGTTTAGAGCGACAAGAGCAGTACTTC	CASSLERQEQYF
TRBJ1-5	TRBV28	.	.	TGTGCCAGCAGTTCCGACAGGAACAATCAGCCCCAGCATTTT	CASSSDRNNQPQHF
TRBJ1-1	TRBV18	TRBD1	.	TGTGCCAGCTCACCAATACAGGGGTCGAACACTGAAGCTTTCTTT	CASSPIQGSNTEAFF
TRBJ1-5	TRBV6-2/TRBV6-3	TRBD1	.	TGTGCCAGCAGTTACTCGACCAGGGGGCCCGCGGATCAGCCCCAGCATTTT	CASSYSTRGPADQPQHF
TRBJ2-7	TRBV3-1/TRBV3-2	TRBD2	.	TGTGCCAGCAGCTCCATACCAGCGGGGACCTACGAGCAGTACTTC	CASSSIPAGTYEQYF
TRBJ2-2	TRBV5-8	.	.	TGTGCCAGCAGCTACAGGGTCACCGGGGAGCTGTTTTTT	CASSYRVTGELFF
TRBJ2-3	TRBV19	.	.	TGTGCCAGTAGTATAGGAAGGGGGGGCACAGATACGCAGTATTTT	CASSIGRGGTDTQYF
TRBJ1-1	TRBV28	.	.	TGTGCCAGCAGTAGAAATCAGGGAGTCTGGGCTTTCTTT	CASSRNQGVWAFF
TRBJ1-2	TRBV30	.	.	TGTGCCTGGGTTTCAGTACCGGGACAAAGTAACTATGGCTACACCTTC	CAWVSVPGQSNYGYTF
TRBJ2-1	TRBV18	TRBD2	.	TGTGCCAGCTCACTTCTGACCGGGACTAGCGTATTCAGCTCCTACAATGAGCAGTTCTTC	CASSLLTGTSVFSSYNEQFF
TRBJ1-6	TRBV2	.	.	TGTGCCAGCAAGACCTCCTATAATTCACCCCTCCACTTT	CASKTSYNSPLHF
TRBJ2-7	TRBV15	TRBD2	.	TGTGCCACCAGCAGAGAAGCCGTGGATATCAGCGGGAGGGCCTCCTACGAGCAGTACTTC	CATSREAVDISGRASYEQYF
TRBJ2-1	TRBV3-1/TRBV3-2	TRBD2	.	TGTGCCAGCAGCCAAGTCAAACTAGCGGACAATGAGCAGTTCTTC	CASSQVKLADNEQFF
TRBJ2-2	TRBV6-4	.	.	TGTGCCAGCAGTGACGGTCTCTACACCGGGGAGCTGTTTTTT	CASSDGLYTGELFF
TRBJ2-7	TRBV6-6	.	.	TGTGCCAGCAGCCGAGGGGGAGCGGGTGAACCTGCCTACGAGCAGTACTTC	CASSRGGAGEPAYEQYF
TRBJ2-5	TRBV18	.	.	TGTGCCAGCTCACCCCCTCAAGAGACCCAGTACTTC	CASSPPQETQYF
TRBJ2-3	TRBV4-1	.	.	TGCGCCAGCAGTCGGACTAGCACAGATACGCAGTATTTT	CASSRTSTDTQYF
TRBJ1-2	TRBV24-1	.	.	TGTGCCACCAGTGACGTTTATGGCTACACCTTC	CATSDVYGYTF
TRBJ1-1	TRBV6-1	.	.	TGTGCCAGCAGTGATAGGGGGACTCTGAACACTGAAGCTTTCTTT	CASSDRGTLNTEAFF